This is a list of T cell receptor beta chains from one sample in a study of neurological immune-mediated disorders. In TCRdb, the 5' RACE reads were re-called with MiXCR into one record per CDR3 protein. The sample holds about 29,000 distinct CDR3 sequences, around 12% seen once. Sequenced input: PBMCs. These TCRs come from a man aged 60 to 69 in good health. The CDR3 runs from the conserved cysteine through the conserved F or W. Each record gives: V gene, J gene, clone size, D gene, CDR3 DNA, CDR3 protein. The D gene is left open where the match is weak. The size of a clone is reported for some rows only, either as once, few or many, or as a class for expanded clones.

V gene: TRBV5-1
J gene: TRBJ2-7
clone size: many
D gene: NA
CDR3 DNA: TGCGCCAGCAGCCCGAGGGCTACCGCCTACGAGCAGTACTTC
CDR3 protein: CASSPRATAYEQYF

V gene: TRBV6-5
J gene: TRBJ2-1
clone size: many
D gene: TRBD1
CDR3 DNA: TGTGCCAGCAGTTTCCGCGACAGGGGGCCTCCAGATAGCACCTACAATGAGCAGTTCTTC
CDR3 protein: CASSFRDRGPPDSTYNEQFF

V gene: TRBV11-2
J gene: TRBJ2-1
clone size: many
D gene: TRBD2
CDR3 DNA: TGTGCCAGCAGTCCTAACACCGGGACTAGCACCTACAATGAGCAGTTCTTC
CDR3 protein: CASSPNTGTSTYNEQFF

V gene: TRBV7-8
J gene: TRBJ2-3
clone size: many
D gene: NA
CDR3 DNA: TGTGCCAGCAGCTTCCGGGATACGCAGTATTTT
CDR3 protein: CASSFRDTQYF

V gene: TRBV5-1
J gene: TRBJ2-1
clone size: many
D gene: NA
CDR3 DNA: TGCGCCAGCAGCGGGGGGGCCGCGAATTACAATGAGCAGTTCTTC
CDR3 protein: CASSGGAANYNEQFF

V gene: TRBV12-3/TRBV12-4
J gene: TRBJ1-5
clone size: many
D gene: NA
CDR3 DNA: TGTGCCAGCAGTTTTGGAGGGGAGGGGAATCAGCCCCAGCATTTT
CDR3 protein: CASSFGGEGNQPQHF

V gene: TRBV5-1
J gene: TRBJ2-3
clone size: NA
D gene: TRBD1
CDR3 DNA: TGCGCCAGCAGCACTACAGGGGCTAGCACAGATACGCAGTATTTT
CDR3 protein: CASSTTGASTDTQYF

V gene: TRBV5-1
J gene: TRBJ2-5
clone size: many
D gene: NA
CDR3 DNA: TGCGCCAGCAGCTCGGGATTGGAGACCCAGTACTTC
CDR3 protein: CASSSGLETQYF

V gene: TRBV7-2
J gene: TRBJ2-3
clone size: many
D gene: TRBD2
CDR3 DNA: TGTGCCAGCAGCTTTCGAGCACGGGGGGATACTAGCACAGATACGCAGTATTTT
CDR3 protein: CASSFRARGDTSTDTQYF

V gene: TRBV20-1
J gene: TRBJ1-6
clone size: medium-sized
D gene: NA
CDR3 DNA: TGCAGTGCTAGAGATCTCTGGGGCCGGGGGTCCCACTATAATTCACCCCTCCACTTT
CDR3 protein: CSARDLWGRGSHYNSPLHF

V gene: TRBV3-1
J gene: TRBJ1-1
clone size: many
D gene: NA
CDR3 DNA: TGTGCCAGCAGCCAGCCGGGACGGAACACTGAAGCTTTCTTT
CDR3 protein: CASSQPGRNTEAFF

V gene: TRBV9
J gene: TRBJ1-2
clone size: many
D gene: NA
CDR3 DNA: TGTGCCAGCAGCCCGGGAGCTCATTTAAACTATGGCTACACCTTC
CDR3 protein: CASSPGAHLNYGYTF

V gene: TRBV5-6
J gene: TRBJ2-3
clone size: NA
D gene: NA
CDR3 DNA: TGTGCCAGCAGCTTGGTTGGGGCAACTCCTAGCACAGATAAGCAGTATTTT
CDR3 protein: CASSLVGATPSTDKQYF

V gene: TRBV12-3/TRBV12-4
J gene: TRBJ1-1
clone size: many
D gene: TRBD1
CDR3 DNA: TGTGCCAGCACCCTAACAGGGGGCTATACTGAAGCTTTCTTT
CDR3 protein: CASTLTGGYTEAFF

V gene: TRBV20-1
J gene: TRBJ1-5
clone size: many
D gene: NA
CDR3 DNA: TGCAGTGCTGCCCCCGTATTATATAGCAATCAGCCCCAGCATTTT
CDR3 protein: CSAAPVLYSNQPQHF

V gene: TRBV5-5
J gene: TRBJ1-1
clone size: many
D gene: NA
CDR3 DNA: TGTGCCAGCAGCCCCTGGGACGCTGAAGCTTTCTTT
CDR3 protein: CASSPWDAEAFF

V gene: TRBV4-2
J gene: TRBJ2-3
clone size: many
D gene: TRBD1
CDR3 DNA: TGTGCCAGCAGCCAAGTCACCGGGACAGACTACACAGATACGCAGTATTTT
CDR3 protein: CASSQVTGTDYTDTQYF

V gene: TRBV20-1
J gene: TRBJ2-7
clone size: many
D gene: TRBD2
CDR3 DNA: TGCAGTGCTAGAGGGGGACTAGCGGGTTCCTACGAGCAGTACTTC
CDR3 protein: CSARGGLAGSYEQYF

V gene: TRBV5-1
J gene: TRBJ2-5
clone size: many
D gene: TRBD1
CDR3 DNA: TGCGCCAGCGCTCCCCGGGACAGTCAAGAGACCCAGTACTTC
CDR3 protein: CASAPRDSQETQYF

V gene: TRBV25-1
J gene: TRBJ2-7
clone size: few
D gene: NA
CDR3 DNA: TGTGCCAGCAGTGAGCATACGGGGGAAACCTACGAGCAGTACTTC
CDR3 protein: CASSEHTGETYEQYF

V gene: TRBV5-1
J gene: TRBJ1-1
clone size: NA
D gene: TRBD1
CDR3 DNA: TGCGCCAGCAGCCCCTCCACAGGGGGCAGTTATGCTGAAGCTTTCTTT
CDR3 protein: CASSPSTGGSYAEAFF

V gene: TRBV6-2/TRBV6-3
J gene: TRBJ1-5
clone size: many
D gene: TRBD1
CDR3 DNA: TGTGCCAGCAGTTATTTAGGGGGCCTCAATCAGCCCCAGCATTTT
CDR3 protein: CASSYLGGLNQPQHF

V gene: TRBV5-1
J gene: TRBJ1-4
clone size: many
D gene: NA
CDR3 DNA: TGCGCCAGCAGCTTTGTGAATGAGGGCGTGGAAGCAACTAATGAAAAACTGTTTTTT
CDR3 protein: CASSFVNEGVEATNEKLFF